Listed below are T cell receptor beta chains from one sample, sequenced in a study of shared clonotypes between healthy human individuals. TCRdb's copy holds only in-frame clones and misses some; the assay was immunoSEQ multiplex PCR. The profile shows 600,000 or so clones, 85% to 95% of them singletons. The sample consisted of naive CD8+ T cells sorted from blood. The receptors here all came from a woman aged 25 to 39 in good health. Both conserved end residues are trimmed from each CDR3. The D gene is left open where the match is weak.

>TRBJ1-1|-|TRBV28
ASSLEGHRNTEAF
>TRBJ2-1|TRBD2|TRBV28
ASSTAQLAGLYNEQF
>TRBJ2-7|-|TRBV7-6
ASSLAPGTIYEQY
>TRBJ2-3|-|TRBV27
ASSLSIRDTQY
>TRBJ1-1|-|TRBV29-1
SALTRGDEAF
>TRBJ2-1|TRBD2|TRBV18
ASSPLAGENNEQF
>TRBJ1-5|TRBD1|TRBV19
ASTLDREGDQPQH
>TRBJ1-3|-|TRBV28
ASALSGNSGNTIY
>TRBJ2-5|-|TRBV12-1
AYSGNQETQY
>TRBJ1-5|-|TRBV19
ASGGKVYQPQH
>TRBJ2-7|-|TRBV28
ASSLIVAGLSYEQY
>TRBJ2-7|-|TRBV28
ASSSQGGDYEQY
>TRBJ2-7|TRBD1|TRBV27
ASSSTDRGSEQY
>TRBJ1-2|-|TRBV27
ASSLWGGANYGYT
>TRBJ1-2|-|TRBV15
ATSRVPGNLRYGYT
>TRBJ2-5|TRBD1|TRBV10-3
AISPRGWTGAKETQY
>TRBJ2-7|-|TRBV27
ASSYQVAYEQY
>TRBJ2-7|-|TRBV27
ASSLKGEQY
>TRBJ2-7|TRBD1|TRBV7-6
ASSLARTGESDEQY
>TRBJ1-1|TRBD1|TRBV7-9
ASKTGVNTEAF
>TRBJ2-3|-|TRBV28
ASSPSQDTDTQY
>TRBJ2-7|-|TRBV7-6
ASSLVGSEQY
>TRBJ2-4|-|TRBV6-5
ASSRAVAKNIQY
>TRBJ2-7|-|TRBV7-9
ASSQAKRFRSSYEQY
>TRBJ2-5|-|TRBV7-9
ASSLMYQETQY
>TRBJ2-7|-|TRBV27
ASSLGQVLYEQY
>TRBJ2-7|-|TRBV19
ASSHDGYEQY
>TRBJ1-3|-|TRBV4-2
ASSRSEFGESSGNTIY
>TRBJ1-2|-|TRBV15
ATSKGILDSIYGYT
>TRBJ2-1|-|TRBV7-9
ASTVLDEQF
>TRBJ1-1|-|TRBV5-4
ASSLDRGGTEAF
>TRBJ2-7|TRBD2|TRBV28
ASSLSGGEQY
>TRBJ1-1|-|TRBV5-4
ASSPHRTFEAF
>TRBJ2-1|-|TRBV7-3
ASSLSGTDNEQF
>TRBJ1-4|-|TRBV28
ASRLTAFNEKLF
>TRBJ2-1|-|TRBV2
AIRDGSGAYNEQF
>TRBJ2-2|-|TRBV6-5
ASSYLGAGELF
>TRBJ2-1|-|TRBV20-1
SARQWTEQF
>TRBJ2-7|-|TRBV6-6
ASSFGYEQY
>TRBJ2-7|TRBD1|TRBV4-1
ASSQPGQHYEQY
>TRBJ1-6|-|TRBV28
ASWGETGSPLH
>TRBJ2-3|-|TRBV4-2
ASSQDLGSEDTDTQY
>TRBJ1-6|TRBD1|TRBV27
ASSATGGSNSPLH
>TRBJ2-3|-|TRBV14
ASSQVGGQKITDTQY
>TRBJ1-2|-|TRBV27
ASSLIGSLEYGYT